Presented here are 8 T cell receptor beta chains from one specimen sequenced in a study of blood T cell repertoires in COVID-19. Only in-frame clones appear in the TCRdb table, and some are missing; sequencing was by immunoSEQ multiplex PCR. Among some 420,000 clones listed, 75% to 90% were seen once. The sample comprised PBMCs or T cells enriched from blood (not recorded which). The source of these receptors is a man aged 25-40 years who had recovered from COVID-19.

The chain employs TRBV19 and TRBJ2-3, with D unclear. This CDR3 is 11 amino acids long. V shed 5 bases and J shed 2 bases, with 2 bases lying between them. CDR1 is LNHDA, CDR2 SQIVND, per germline (reference sequence). CDR3: CASSYTDTQYF. The CDR3 nucleotides are TGTGCCAGTAGTTACACAGATACGCAGTATTTT.

This chain joins TRBV9 and TRBJ1-5, with a tentative D call TRBD1 (5 bases). CDR3 length: 14 residues. Germline loops: CDR1 SGDLS, CDR2 YYNGEE. V was clipped by 4 bases and J by 2 bases, with 10 bases between them. Written as DNA, the CDR3 is TGTGCCAGCAGCCCAGGGTTCGGCAATCAGCCCCAGCATTTT. It is translated as CASSPGFGNQPQHF.

This sequence joins TRBV3-1 (or the pseudogene TRBV3-2) and TRBJ1-1; D unclear. The germline CDR1 and CDR2 sequences are LGHDT and YNNKEL (reference sequence). The germline V and J ends were trimmed by 0 bases and 2 bases, with 13 bases remaining between them. The CDR3 has 16 amino acids. Written as DNA, the CDR3 is TGTGCCAGCAGCCAAGATTTTAGAGGACTTAACACTGAAGCTTTCTTT. Translation: CASSQDFRGLNTEAFF.

The chain combines TRBV6-6 with TRBJ1-5; 8 nucleotides align to TRBD1. CDR3 length: 15 amino acids. The germline gives CDR1 MNHNY, CDR2 SVGAGI (reference sequence). V shed 7 bases and J 2 bases; nucleotides not matched to a gene: 7. The CDR3 region has the DNA TGTGCCAGCATACAGACAGGGGATGGCAATCAGCCCCAGCATTTT. Residues: CASIQTGDGNQPQHF.

The V call is TRBV4-1, the J call TRBJ2-7; TRBD2 aligns across 8 bases. The CDR3 has 15 residues. The J segment lost 4 bases and the V segment lost 1 base, leaving 6 bases of the junction unmatched. Germline V gene lookup returns CDR1 MGHRA and CDR2 YSYEKL. CDR3 coding DNA: TGCGCCAGCAGCCAAGTAGCGGGACCGAATTACGAGCAGTACTTC. Amino acid sequence: CASSQVAGPNYEQYF.

J is TRBJ1-2 and V is TRBV28; no definite D call. Germline CDR1 and CDR2: MDHEN and SYDVKM. V lost 3 bases, J lost 6 bases, and 11 bases lay in between. The CDR3 has 13 residues. For the CDR3, the DNA is TGTGCCAGCAGTTTTACGGTAGTGGATGGCTACACCTTC. This sequence encodes CASSFTVVDGYTF.

As concerns this clone: The junction shows a germline mismatch at one end, possibly a read error. The chain is built from TRBV7-9 and TRBJ1-2; 9 nucleotides match TRBD1. The germline CDR1 and CDR2 sequences are SEHNR and FQNEAQ (reference sequence). The CDR3 runs 13 residues. This CDR3 is CASSFGQQGANVF. The CDR3 region has the DNA TGTGCCAGCAGCTTCGGTCAACAGGGGGCTAATGTCTTC.

The V call is TRBV28, the J call TRBJ1-1; tentative D call: TRBD1 (6 bases). Between the trimmed V and J ends, which lost 6 bases and 1 base, there was a span of 18 bases. The CDR3 covers 16 residues. The germline V gene encodes CDR1 MDHEN and CDR2 SYDVKM. This CDR3 reads CASSPRPGHGNTEAFF. DNA for the CDR3: TGTGCCAGCAGCCCCAGGCCGGGACACGGGAACACTGAAGCTTTCTTT.